Below, 26 T cell receptor beta chains from the same sample are listed, as sequenced in a study of T-cell memory formation after mild COVID-19. TCRdb reprocessed the 5' RACE reads with MiXCR, giving one entry per CDR3 protein. The sample includes about 200,000 distinct CDR3 sequences, roughly 10% of them seen just once. Source material: PBMCs or a T cell subset sorted from them (not recorded which). All receptors derive from a man aged 18 to 30 who had mild COVID-19 (a few samples of this study predate the infection). Cell type and time point are not known.

A few counts support this clonotype. The rearrangement joins TRBV20-1 to TRBJ1-6; D gene uncertain. Germline loops: CDR1 DFQATT, CDR2 SNEGSKA (reference sequence). The V end was cut by 4 bases, the J end by 0 bases, with 10 bases between. There are 15 residues in the CDR3. The CDR3 sequence is CSATYLSSYNSPLHF. The CDR3 region has the DNA TGCAGTGCTACCTACTTGAGCTCCTATAATTCACCCCTCCACTTT.

J is TRBJ1-5 and V is TRBV11-2, with D hard to call. V was clipped by 6 bases and J by 0 bases, with 15 bases between them. Germline V lookup: CDR1 SGHAT, CDR2 FQNNGV. The CDR3 extends over 16 amino acids. The CDR3 is CASSLRGGYSNQPQHF. The CDR3 DNA is TGTGCCAGCAGTTTAAGAGGTGGATATAGCAATCAGCCCCAGCATTTT.

The table lists this clonotype with a few counts. DNA for the CDR3: TGCAGTGCTGGCAGGGCGGGCTATGGCTACACCTTC. Translation: CSAGRAGYGYTF. The chain recombines TRBV20-1 with TRBJ1-2, with a tentative D call TRBD1 (5 bases). The CDR3 runs 12 residues. Trimming took off 5 bases at V and 4 bases at J, with 11 bases between the two ends. Looked up from germline, CDR1 is DFQATT and CDR2 is SNEGSKA (reference sequence).

The chain employs TRBV10-3 and TRBJ2-2, with 11 bases lining up with TRBD2. Trimming removed 6 bases from V and 5 bases from J; junction bases left unmatched: 2. This CDR3 has 14 residues. Germline lookup yields CDR1 ENHRY and CDR2 SYGVKD. Written as DNA, the CDR3 is TGTGCCATCAGGGCTAGCGGGGGGACCGGGGAGCTGTTTTTT. It encodes CAIRASGGTGELFF.

In this sample, this clonotype turned up a few times. The chain has TRBV6-6 and TRBJ1-2; D ambiguous. The germline V and J ends were trimmed by 7 bases and 5 bases, with 11 bases remaining between them. Germline V gene sequence: CDR1 MNHNY, CDR2 SVGAGI (reference sequence). CDR3 size: 12 residues. The CDR3 region has the DNA TGTGCCAGCAATCGGGGAGCATATGGCTACACCTTC. Amino acids: CASNRGAYGYTF.

V gene TRBV5-5 combines with J gene TRBJ1-5; weak D call: TRBD1 (6 bases). CDR1 is SGHKS, CDR2 YYEKEE, per germline (reference sequence). The CDR3 spans 12 residues. V was cut by 4 bases and J by 11 bases, with 13 bases left in between. In DNA, the CDR3 is TGTGCCAGCAGCCCCACGGAGGGGGCCCAGCATTTT. This encodes CASSPTEGAQHF.

This clonotype was observed at least ten times. J is TRBJ2-4 and V is TRBV6-2 or TRBV6-3; TRBD2 matches 7 bases. Unmatched junction bases numbered 10, after V lost 6 bases and J lost 8 bases. The length of the CDR3 is 14 residues. Germline lookup yields CDR1 MNHEY and CDR2 SVGEGT. The CDR3 reads CASRTTSAGDIQYF. The CDR3 DNA is TGTGCCAGCAGAACCACTAGCGCCGGTGACATTCAGTACTTC.

The chain couples TRBV6-5 to TRBJ1-5; 10 bases fit TRBD1. This CDR3 is built from 15 residues. CDR1 and CDR2 from the germline V gene are MNHEY and SVGAGI. Unmatched junction bases numbered 10, after V lost 7 bases and J lost 7 bases. The DNA of the CDR3 is TGTGCCAGCAACAAGACCGGGACAGGGGACCAGCCCCAGCATTTT. This codes for CASNKTGTGDQPQHF.

This clonotype has ten or more counts. The rearrangement links TRBV2 to TRBJ1-4; 9 bases line up with TRBD1. CDR1 and CDR2 (germline): SNHLY, FYNNEI. V was clipped by 3 bases and J by 8 bases; unmatched bases: 1. The CDR3 totals 13 residues. CDR3 DNA: TGTGCCAGCAGTGACGGGACAGGGGAAAAACTGTTTTTT. This gives the protein CASSDGTGEKLFF.

Many counts were recorded for this clonotype. This sequence joins TRBV10-3 and TRBJ1-5; 7 nucleotides align to TRBD1. The ends lost 3 bases at V and 4 bases at J; junction bases unmatched: 6. The CDR3 is made up of 15 amino acids. Looked up from germline, CDR1 is ENHRY and CDR2 is SYGVKD. CDR3 loop: CAISEPGTDNQPQHF. CDR3 DNA sequence: TGTGCCATCAGTGAACCCGGGACAGATAATCAGCCCCAGCATTTT.

Ten or more counts support this clonotype. The chain uses TRBV18 and TRBJ2-1; D is possibly TRBD1 (6 bases). V dropped 4 bases and J dropped 3 bases, with 13 bases sitting between them. Germline V gene sequence: CDR1 KGHSH, CDR2 LQKENI. The CDR3 spans 15 residues. The CDR3 region has the DNA TGTGCCAGCTCACAAAACACAGGGATCTACAATGAGCAGTTCTTC. It codes for CASSQNTGIYNEQFF.

The V call is TRBV6-5, the J call TRBJ2-2; 8 bases line up with TRBD1. Germline V gene sequence: CDR1 MNHEY, CDR2 SVGAGI. The CDR3 sequence is 15 residues long. J was trimmed by 4 bases and V by 2 bases; bases with no gene match: 3. CDR3 residues: CASSYQGAVTGELFF. CDR3 DNA: TGTGCCAGCAGTTACCAGGGGGCGGTCACCGGGGAGCTGTTTTTT.

About this clonotype itself: This sequence may be a read error, since a much larger clone differs from it by one base. The chain has TRBV7-9 and TRBJ2-3, with 9 positions matching TRBD1. The CDR3 spans 14 residues. Per the germline V gene, CDR1 is SEHNR and CDR2 is FQNEAQ (reference sequence). The CDR3 nucleotides are TGTGCCGGCAGCGGGACAGGGTCCACAGATACGCAGTATTTT. Residues: CAGSGTGSTDTQYF.

This clonotype appeared a few times. V is TRBV5-6 and J is TRBJ1-1; D is perhaps TRBD1 (5 bases). V lost 5 bases to trimming and J lost 4 bases, with 15 bases between them. Germline loops: CDR1 SGHDT, CDR2 YYEEEE. This CDR3 is 14 amino acids long. The CDR3 loop is CASRSAGGGTEAFF. The CDR3 region has the DNA TGTGCCAGCAGATCGGCCGGGGGGGGCACTGAAGCTTTCTTT.

This clonotype was observed a few times. The chain couples TRBV12-3 or TRBV12-4 to TRBJ2-5; 14 bases map to TRBD2. With V trimmed by 4 bases and J by 4 bases, 5 bases remained unmatched. The CDR3 spans 16 residues. The chain's CDR3 is CASSYRTSGGRETQYF. In DNA, the CDR3 is TGTGCCAGCAGTTATAGGACTAGCGGGGGGAGAGAGACCCAGTACTTC.

This clonotype was seen a handful of times. As DNA, the CDR3 is TGTGCCAGCAGTTTACAGGGCCGGACCAATCAGCCCCAGCATTTT. This encodes CASSLQGRTNQPQHF. This chain links TRBV12-3 or TRBV12-4 with TRBJ1-5; the D gene is possibly TRBD1 (5 bases). V lost 2 bases and J lost 3, with 11 bases in between. This CDR3 region has 15 residues.

This clonotype was observed many times. V usage is TRBV29-1 and J usage is TRBJ2-5, with D perhaps matching TRBD2 (6 bases). The germline V gene has CDR1 SQVTM and CDR2 ANQGSEA. The CDR3 sequence is 13 residues long. V was cut by 6 bases and J by 1 base, with 12 bases left in between. This CDR3 is CSVAGRLQETQYF. The CDR3 DNA reads TGCAGCGTCGCGGGGAGACTCCAAGAGACCCAGTACTTC. The variable domain in full, completed from reference TRBV29-1 and TRBJ2-5, reads SAVISQKPSRDICQRGTSLTIQCQVDSQVTMMFWYRQQPGQSLTLIATANQGSEATYESGFVIDKFPISRPNLTFSTLTVSNMSPEDSSIYLCSVAGRLQETQYFGPGTRLLVL.

This clonotype was counted a few times. V gene TRBV20-1 combines with J gene TRBJ2-7; D possibly corresponds to TRBD1 (6 bases). CDR1 DFQATT and CDR2 SNEGSKA come from the germline V gene (reference sequence). V shed 6 bases and J shed 3 bases, with 15 bases lying between them. The CDR3 contains 13 residues. The DNA of the CDR3 is TGCAGTGCCGAGGTGGACAGCATCTACGAGCAGTACTTC. Amino acid sequence: CSAEVDSIYEQYF.

There are a few counts of this clonotype. V is TRBV11-2 and J is TRBJ2-6; TRBD1 or TRBD2 may be the D gene (6 bases each). V gave up 0 bases and J gave up 3 bases, with 9 bases separating them. Germline loops: CDR1 SGHAT, CDR2 FQNNGV. CDR3 length: 16 amino acids. The CDR3, as DNA: TGTGCCAGCAGCTTAGATGGGGGGCTTGGGGCCAACGTCCTGACTTTC. Amino acid sequence: CASSLDGGLGANVLTF. Complete variable domain (other parts from reference TRBV11-2 and TRBJ2-6): EAGVAQSPRYKIIEKRQSVAFWCNPISGHATLYWYQQILGQGPKLLIQFQNNGVVDDSQLPKDRFSAERLKGVDSTLKIQPAKLEDSAVYLCASSLDGGLGANVLTFGAGSRLTVL.

A few counts support this clonotype. V is TRBV7-2 and J is TRBJ1-2; TRBD1 might be the D (6 bases). This CDR3 region has 14 residues. Germline CDR1 and CDR2: SGHTA and FQGNSA. Trimming shortened V by 2 bases and J by 4 bases, and 11 bases separated the two germline ends. CDR3 amino acids: CASSLQGQGYGYTF. The CDR3 DNA sequence: TGTGCCAGCAGCTTACAGGGGCAGGGCTATGGCTACACCTTC.

This clonotype occurred a few times. This chain links TRBV28 with TRBJ1-2; TRBD1 agrees at 12 bases. Trimming at V came to 2 bases and at J to 0 bases, leaving 4 bases not matched to a gene. From germline, CDR1 is MDHEN and CDR2 SYDVKM. The CDR3 runs 17 residues. DNA for the CDR3: TGTGCCAGCAGTTTAATGGGACAGGGGGCTTCTAACTATGGCTACACCTTC. This codes for CASSLMGQGASNYGYTF.

This clonotype was seen a few times. The chain uses TRBV5-6 and TRBJ1-6, with D perhaps matching TRBD1 (6 bases). Deletions cut 0 bases from V and 5 bases from J, with 12 bases between. This CDR3 comprises 16 residues. Germline CDR1 reads SGHDT; CDR2 reads YYEEEE. The CDR3 loop reads CASSLVRGINNSPLHF. The CDR3 nucleotides read TGTGCCAGCAGCTTGGTAAGGGGGATCAATAATTCACCCCTCCACTTT.

V gene TRBV4-1 combines with J gene TRBJ1-2, with a possible D match to TRBD1 (5 bases). This CDR3 has 14 amino acids. The germline V and J ends were trimmed by 3 bases and 2 bases, with 10 bases remaining between them. Germline CDR1 and CDR2: MGHRA and YSYEKL. CDR3 in amino acids: CASSQKQANYGYTF. CDR3 in DNA: TGCGCCAGCAGCCAGAAACAGGCAAACTATGGCTACACCTTC.

In its sample, this clonotype was seen a few times. The chain is built from TRBV7-8 and TRBJ1-1; maybe TRBD1 (6 bases). The germline V gene encodes CDR1 SGHVS and CDR2 FQNEAQ. The ends were cut back, 5 bases at V and 2 bases at J, with 15 bases in the middle. This CDR3 spans 15 amino acids. The DNA of the CDR3 is TGTGCCAGCAGCGCTGACAGGTCCCGAAACACTGAAGCTTTCTTT. This sequence encodes CASSADRSRNTEAFF.

This clonotype has just a few counts. V usage is TRBV5-1 and J usage is TRBJ1-2, with D uncertain. Trimming left V 7 bases short and J 5 bases short, with 15 bases between. Germline assignment: CDR1 SGHRS and CDR2 YFSETQ. The CDR3 has 13 amino acids. CDR3 sequence (DNA): TGCGCCAGCTCCCCGGATTTGGAGTATGGCTACACCTTC. The encoded protein is CASSPDLEYGYTF.

The table lists this clonotype with a few counts. CDR3 sequence reads: CASSQDIGQLGYEQYV. Written as DNA, the CDR3 is TGCGCCAGCAGCCAAGACATCGGCCAGCTCGGTTACGAGCAGTACGTC. This chain connects TRBV4-3 to TRBJ2-7; D gene uncertain. In germline, CDR1 is LGHNA, CDR2 YSLEER. Trimming shortened V by 0 bases and J by 4 bases, and 16 bases separated the two germline ends. This CDR3 spans 16 amino acids.